A single TCR beta chain is shown here with its context. Its specificity is not known. Germline V gene sequence: CDR1 SGDLS, CDR2 YYNGEE. CDR3 length: 19 residues. V shed 0 bases and J 6 bases; nucleotides not matched to a gene: 15. The entry originates in a study of blood T cells in healthy people across ages. Findings of the study overall: Age showed a roughly linear inverse relationship with TCR beta diversity per million T cells. Observed TCR beta diversity showed a strong correlation with the percentage of naive T cells as measured by flow cytometry.

A second roughly 7 to 12 cycle PCR used barcoded and J-beta primers. One entry per CDR3 protein results from TCRdb running MiXCR on the 5' RACE reads. This table holds 2 million or so distinct CDR3 sequences, about 49% found once. The V gene is TRBV9, the J gene TRBJ2-2; 9 nucleotides match TRBD2. The source of this sequence is a woman aged 40-49 years in good health. Sequencing was carried out using blood. The CDR3 region has the DNA TGTGCCAGCAGCGTAGCTCCGTCTTCTAGCGGGGCCCCACCCGGGGAGCTGTTTTTT. It encodes CASSVAPSSSGAPPGELFF.